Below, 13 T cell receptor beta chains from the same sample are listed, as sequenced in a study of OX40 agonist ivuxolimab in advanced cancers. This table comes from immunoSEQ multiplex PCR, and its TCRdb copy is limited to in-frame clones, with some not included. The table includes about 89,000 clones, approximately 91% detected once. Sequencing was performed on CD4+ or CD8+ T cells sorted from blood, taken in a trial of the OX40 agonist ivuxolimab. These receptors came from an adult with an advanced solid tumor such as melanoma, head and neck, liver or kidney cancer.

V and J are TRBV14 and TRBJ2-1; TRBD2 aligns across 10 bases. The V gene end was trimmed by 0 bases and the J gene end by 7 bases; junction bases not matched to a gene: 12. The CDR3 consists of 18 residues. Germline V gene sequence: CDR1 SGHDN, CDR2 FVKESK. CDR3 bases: TGTGCCAGCAGCCAAGAAAGGGCTAGCGGGAGAAGTTGGAATGAGCAGTTCTTC. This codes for CASSQERASGRSWNEQFF.

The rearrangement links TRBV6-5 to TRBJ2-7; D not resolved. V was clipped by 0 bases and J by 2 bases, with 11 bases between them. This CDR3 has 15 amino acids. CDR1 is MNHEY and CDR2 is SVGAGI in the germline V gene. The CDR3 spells CASSYSSAYAYEQYF. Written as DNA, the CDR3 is TGTGCCAGCAGTTACTCGAGTGCGTACGCCTACGAGCAGTACTTC.

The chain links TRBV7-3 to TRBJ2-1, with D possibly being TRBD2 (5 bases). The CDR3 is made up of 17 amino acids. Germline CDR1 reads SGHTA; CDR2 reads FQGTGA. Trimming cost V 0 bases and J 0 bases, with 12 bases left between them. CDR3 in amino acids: CASSLTHSGSSYNEQFF. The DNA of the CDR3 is TGTGCCAGCAGCTTAACCCATTCGGGGAGCTCCTACAATGAGCAGTTCTTC.

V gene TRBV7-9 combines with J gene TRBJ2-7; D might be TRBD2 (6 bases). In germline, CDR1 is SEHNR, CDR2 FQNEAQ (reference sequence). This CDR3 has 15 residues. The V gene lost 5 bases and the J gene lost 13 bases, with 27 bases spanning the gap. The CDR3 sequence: CASSPRSVITGGAYF. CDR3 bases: TGTGCCAGCAGCCCCAGAAGCGTCATTACAGGAGGGGCTTACTTC.

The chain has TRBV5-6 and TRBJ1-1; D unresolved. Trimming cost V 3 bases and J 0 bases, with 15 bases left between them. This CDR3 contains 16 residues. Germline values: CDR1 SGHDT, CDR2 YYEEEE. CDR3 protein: CASSSLKTDLNTEAFF. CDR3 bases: TGTGCCAGCAGCTCACTAAAGACGGATCTGAACACTGAAGCTTTCTTT.

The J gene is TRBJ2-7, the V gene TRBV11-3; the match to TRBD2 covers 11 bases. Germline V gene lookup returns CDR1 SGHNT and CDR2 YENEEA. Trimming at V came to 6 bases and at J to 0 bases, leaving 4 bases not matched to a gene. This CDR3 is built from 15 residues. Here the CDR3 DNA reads TGTGCCAGCAGGAACACTAGCGGGAGCTCCTACGAGCAGTACTTC. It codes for CASRNTSGSSYEQYF.

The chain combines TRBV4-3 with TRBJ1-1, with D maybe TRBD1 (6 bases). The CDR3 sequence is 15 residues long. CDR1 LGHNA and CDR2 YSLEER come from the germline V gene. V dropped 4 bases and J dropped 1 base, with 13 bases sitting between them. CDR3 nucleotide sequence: TGCGCCAGCAGCCCTTATCTACAGGGGAACACTGAAGCTTTCTTT. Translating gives CASSPYLQGNTEAFF.

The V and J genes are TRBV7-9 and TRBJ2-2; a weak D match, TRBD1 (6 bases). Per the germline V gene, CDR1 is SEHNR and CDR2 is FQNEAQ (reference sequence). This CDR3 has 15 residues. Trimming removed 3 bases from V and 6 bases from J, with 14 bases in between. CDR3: CASSFGGPGPGELFF. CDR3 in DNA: TGTGCCAGCAGCTTTGGGGGCCCCGGACCCGGGGAGCTGTTTTTT.

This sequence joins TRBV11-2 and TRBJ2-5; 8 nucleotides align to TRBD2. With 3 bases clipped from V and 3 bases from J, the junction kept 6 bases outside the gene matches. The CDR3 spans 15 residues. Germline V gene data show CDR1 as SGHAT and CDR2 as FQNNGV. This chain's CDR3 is CASSFSSGGEETQYF. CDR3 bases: TGTGCCAGCAGCTTTTCCTCCGGGGGGGAAGAGACCCAGTACTTC.

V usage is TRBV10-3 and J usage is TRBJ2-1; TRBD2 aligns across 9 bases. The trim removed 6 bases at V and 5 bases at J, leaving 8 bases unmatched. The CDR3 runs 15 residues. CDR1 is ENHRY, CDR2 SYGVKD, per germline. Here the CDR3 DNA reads TGTGCCATCAGAGGGATAGCGGGGGCGGACAATGAGCAGTTCTTC. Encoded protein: CAIRGIAGADNEQFF.

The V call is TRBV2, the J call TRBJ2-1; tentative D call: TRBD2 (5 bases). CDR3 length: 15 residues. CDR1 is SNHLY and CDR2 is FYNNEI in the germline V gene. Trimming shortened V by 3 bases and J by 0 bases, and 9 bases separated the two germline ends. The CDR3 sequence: CASSDGVLSYNEQFF. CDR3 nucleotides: TGTGCCAGCAGTGACGGGGTCCTCTCCTACAATGAGCAGTTCTTC.

DNA of the CDR3: TGTGCCGTTGGACAGGGAGACAATGAGCAGTTCTTC. Its translation: CAVGQGDNEQFF. This sequence joins TRBV10-3 and TRBJ2-1, with 8 bases lining up with TRBD1. This CDR3 spans 12 amino acids. V lost 11 bases and J lost 5; bases outside the gene matches: 5. Germline V gene data show CDR1 as ENHRY and CDR2 as SYGVKD.

The CDR3 DNA reads TGTGCCAGCTTCGGGGGGTTCACTGAAGCTTTCTTT. Amino acids: CASFGGFTEAFF. The chain uses TRBV28 and TRBJ1-1; tentatively, D is TRBD1 (5 bases). CDR3 length: 12 amino acids. Germline V CDR1 and CDR2: MDHEN, SYDVKM. The V end lost 8 bases, the J end lost 4 bases, and 11 bases lay between the germline ends. Filled out from reference TRBV28 and TRBJ1-1, the complete variable domain reads DVKVTQSSRYLVKRTGEKVFLECVQDMDHENMFWYRQDPGLGLRLIYFSYDVKMKEKGDIPEGYSVSREKKERFSLILESASTNQTSMYLCASFGGFTEAFFGQGTRLTVV.